This record concerns one TCR beta chain sequence. Each of the patients experienced relapse following autologous stem cell transplantation, and their brentuximab vedotin exposure differed. Sequencing used immunoSEQ multiplex PCR; TCRdb keeps in-frame clones, though not all of them. The data show about 21,000 clones, around 68% seen once. The record originates from a study of PD-1 blockade in classical Hodgkin lymphoma. Looked up from germline, CDR1 is MNHNS and CDR2 is SASEGT. This CDR3 has 14 residues. Trimming cost V 5 bases and J 4 bases, with 14 bases left between them. The receptor's source is a human donor with classical Hodgkin lymphoma. Source: peripheral blood mononuclear cells (PBMCs), taken at baseline. The chain uses TRBV6-1 and TRBJ1-1, with D maybe TRBD1 (5 bases). The CDR3 nucleotides are TGTGCCAGCAGTCCGTTAGGGGAGCCCACTGAAGCTTTCTTT. Translation: CASSPLGEPTEAFF.